The T cell receptor (beta chain) described here comes from a study of technical replicates of blood from a few donors. The method was immunoSEQ multiplex PCR; TCRdb's version includes in-frame clones alone and lacks a portion of them. This sample yields about 56,000 clones, of which 80% to 95% are seen a single time; about 4% belongs to the top ten. The V gene lost 3 bases and the J gene lost 8 bases, with 23 bases spanning the gap. This CDR3 contains 16 residues. CDR1 SGHDT and CDR2 YYEEEE come from the germline V gene. The genes are TRBV5-6 and TRBJ1-2; tentative D call: TRBD1 (6 bases). The sequence derives from a human donor in good health. Some clones in this sample may be carry-over from other donors' samples. Sequenced: PBMCs. The CDR3 nucleotides are TGTGCCAGCAGCTATGGCCTAGTGTCCGCAGGGGAGGGCTACACCTTC. Its protein product is CASSYGLVSAGEGYTF.